Shown below are 23 T cell receptor beta chains from a single sample sequenced in a study of cytotoxic CD8 clonotypes in ibrutinib-treated CLL (dated by TCRdb to the early 2020s). What the time point label conveys for this sample: 24 months on ibrutinib. The library was produced with the immunoSEQ multiplex PCR assay. In TCRdb, the immuneACCESS table is reduced to in-frame sequences with V and J assigned. These tables do not hold every clone; where another copy was compared, an unresolved V gene accounts for under half, and the others remain unexplained. The sample data list some 130,000 clones, and roughly three quarters of these were observed just once. The top ten clones comprise just over 5% of the sample. The sequencing here drew on PBMCs, taken after 24 months of ibrutinib treatment. These TCRs come from a human donor with chronic lymphocytic leukemia.

V usage is TRBV29-1 and J usage is TRBJ2-2; D remains unclear. The length of the CDR3 is 13 residues. Trimming took off 6 bases at V and 8 bases at J, with 16 bases between the two ends. CDR1 and CDR2 from the germline V gene are SQVTM and ANQGSEA. The CDR3 sequence is CSVAYILAGELFF. CDR3 DNA sequence: TGCAGCGTCGCCTATATCTTGGCTGGGGAGCTGTTTTTT.

This clone came up a few times. The chain combines TRBV5-1 with TRBJ1-1, with D possibly being TRBD1 (5 bases). The germline V and J ends were trimmed by 0 bases and 1 base, with 13 bases remaining between them. This CDR3 region has 16 residues. Germline CDR1 SGHRS, CDR2 YFSETQ. The CDR3 is CASSLVWAGPNTEAFF. DNA for the CDR3: TGCGCCAGCAGCTTGGTCTGGGCGGGGCCGAACACTGAAGCTTTCTTT.

This chain's CDR3 is CASSPLAGFAEAFF. The CDR3 coding sequence is TGTGCCAGCTCACCACTGGCAGGGTTCGCTGAAGCTTTCTTT. V gene TRBV18 combines with J gene TRBJ1-1; D is perhaps TRBD1 (5 bases). CDR1 and CDR2 from the germline V gene are KGHSH and LQKENI. CDR3 length equals 14 residues. V dropped 1 base and J dropped 6 bases, with 12 bases sitting between them. The variable domain in full, with the rest retrieved from reference TRBV18 and TRBJ1-1, is NAGVMQNPRHLVRRRGQEARLRCSPMKGHSHVYWYRQLPEEGLKFMVYLQKENIIDESGMPKERFSAEFPKEGPSILRIQQVVRGDSAAYFCASSPLAGFAEAFFGQGTRLTVV.

This clone was picked up many times. The chain links TRBV9 to TRBJ2-3, with 9 bases aligning to TRBD1. The CDR3 has 15 amino acids. Germline V gives CDR1 SGDLS, CDR2 YYNGEE. V gave up 3 bases and J gave up 4 bases; unmatched junction bases: 6. CDR3 region: CASSGGTGWADTQYF. The CDR3 nucleotides are TGTGCCAGCAGCGGCGGGACAGGGTGGGCAGATACGCAGTATTTT.

The chain uses TRBV5-1 and TRBJ1-1, with 11 bases matching TRBD1. The junction had 8 bases not matched to a gene; V was cut back by 4 bases and J by 3 bases. The length of the CDR3 is 16 residues. The germline CDR1 and CDR2 sequences are SGHRS and YFSETQ. This CDR3 reads CASSPGQGAMDTEAFF. CDR3 bases: TGCGCCAGCAGCCCCGGACAGGGGGCCATGGACACTGAAGCTTTCTTT.

This clone has just a few counts. The chain recombines TRBV5-5 with TRBJ2-7, with D maybe TRBD2 (6 bases). Between the trimmed V and J ends, which lost 0 bases and 2 bases, there was a span of 9 bases. From germline, CDR1 is SGHKS and CDR2 YYEKEE (reference sequence). The CDR3 length is 14 residues. The CDR3 reads CASSLGGTAYEQYF. The CDR3 nucleotides read TGTGCCAGCAGCTTGGGCGGGACGGCCTACGAGCAGTACTTC.

This CDR3 is CASSRPGRKGIYGYTF. For the CDR3, the DNA is TGTGCCAGCAGCCGGCCCGGGAGGAAGGGGATCTATGGCTACACCTTC. This chain links TRBV7-2 with TRBJ1-2; tentatively, D is TRBD1 (5 bases). The length of the CDR3 is 16 residues. Trimming took off 5 bases at V and 4 bases at J, with 20 bases between the two ends. Germline values: CDR1 SGHTA, CDR2 FQGNSA.

The chain joins TRBV7-9 to TRBJ2-1; the match to TRBD2 covers 8 bases. The CDR3 loop spans 14 amino acids. CDR1 is SEHNR and CDR2 is FQNEAQ in the germline V gene (reference sequence). Trimming cost V 6 bases and J 3 bases; bases outside gene matches: 4. Here the CDR3 reads CASRAAGDYNEQFF. CDR3 nucleotides: TGTGCCAGCAGGGCAGCGGGGGACTACAATGAGCAGTTCTTC.

The chain carries TRBV7-3 and TRBJ1-2, with D possibly TRBD1 on 6 matching bases. Trimming cost V 5 bases and J 6 bases, with 22 bases left between them. Germline-derived CDR1 and CDR2 are SGHTA and FQGTGA. The CDR3 totals 16 residues. The CDR3 DNA reads as TGTGCCAGCAGCCCCGGGGGGGCCAGCGCCCGGGATGGCTACACCTTC. Encoded protein: CASSPGGASARDGYTF. The full variable domain, in which reference TRBV7-3 and TRBJ1-2 provide the parts outside the CDR3, is GAGVSQTPSNKVTEKGKYVELRCDPISGHTALYWYRQSLGQGPEFLIYFQGTGAADDSGLPNDRFFAVRPEGSVSTLKIQRTERGDSAVYLCASSPGGASARDGYTFGSGTRLTVV.

The CDR3 coding sequence is TGTGCCAGCAGTTTCGGGGGAGAGACCCAGTACTTC. Translation gives CASSFGGETQYF. The chain carries TRBV6-5 and TRBJ2-5, with D maybe TRBD2 (6 bases). The CDR3 has 12 amino acids. Deletions cut 4 bases from V and 4 bases from J, with 7 bases between. From germline, CDR1 is MNHEY and CDR2 SVGAGI.

The chain has TRBV27 and TRBJ1-5, with 9 positions matching TRBD1. Trimming at V came to 4 bases and at J to 0 bases, leaving 10 bases not matched to a gene. CDR1 and CDR2 (germline): MNHEY, SMNVEV (reference sequence). The CDR3 contains 18 residues. DNA of the CDR3: TGTGCCAGCAGTTCTTCCGGGACAGGGTTTTATAGCAATCAGCCCCAGCATTTT. Translating it yields CASSSSGTGFYSNQPQHF.

In nucleotides, the CDR3 is TGTGCCAGCAGCTTAGGGACTAGCGGGGTCACAGATACGCAGTATTTT. Translation: CASSLGTSGVTDTQYF. The chain has TRBV5-5 and TRBJ2-3; 13 nucleotides agree with TRBD2. The trim removed 2 bases at V and 2 bases at J, leaving 2 bases unmatched. Germline CDR1 and CDR2: SGHKS and YYEKEE (reference sequence). The CDR3 loop spans 16 amino acids.

The J gene is TRBJ1-5, the V gene TRBV6-5; D remains ambiguous. Germline lookup yields CDR1 MNHEY and CDR2 SVGAGI. This CDR3 has 12 residues. The V gene lost 6 bases and the J gene lost 7 bases, with 10 bases spanning the gap. In DNA, the CDR3 is TGTGCCAGCAGCCGACCTGGGCAGCCCCAGCATTTT. Its translation: CASSRPGQPQHF.

The chain is built from TRBV6-6 and TRBJ1-1; no firm D call. V shed 4 bases and J shed 1 base, with 10 bases lying between them. Per germline, CDR1 MNHNY and CDR2 SVGAGI (reference sequence). The CDR3 runs to 14 residues. CDR3 DNA: TGTGCCAGCAGTTTTCCTCAGGAGAACACTGAAGCTTTCTTT. Encoded protein: CASSFPQENTEAFF.

This clone was counted many times. CDR3 in DNA: TGTGCCACCAGCCGGCAGGAGCCCTACGAGCAGTACTTC. Translation: CATSRQEPYEQYF. The rearrangement uses TRBV15 and TRBJ2-7; D not resolved. Germline loops: CDR1 LNHNV, CDR2 YYDKDF (reference sequence). Trimming stripped 5 bases from V and 2 bases from J, with 10 bases between. The CDR3 sequence is 13 residues long.

The chain links TRBV11-1 to TRBJ2-5, with TRBD2 matching 12 bases. The CDR3 is made up of 14 amino acids. The germline gives CDR1 SGHAT, CDR2 FQDESV (reference sequence). The J segment lost 5 bases and the V segment lost 6 bases, leaving 4 bases of the junction unmatched. CDR3 residues: CASRTSGGPETQYF. CDR3 bases: TGTGCCAGCAGGACTAGCGGGGGCCCGGAGACCCAGTACTTC.

The chain has TRBV19 and TRBJ1-4; TRBD1 might be the D (5 bases). The CDR3 has 16 residues. The V gene's germline CDR1 is LNHDA and CDR2 SQIVND (reference sequence). The V and J ends lost 5 bases and 4 bases respectively, with 17 bases between them. The CDR3 DNA reads TGTGCCAGTAGTCCCCAACCGGGACCCTTTAATGAAAAACTGTTTTTT. Amino acid sequence: CASSPQPGPFNEKLFF.

The V call is TRBV6-5, the J call TRBJ2-7; 7 bases fit TRBD1. The junction had 6 bases not matched to a gene; V was cut back by 6 bases and J by 4 bases. The CDR3 runs to 13 residues. Germline CDR1 MNHEY, CDR2 SVGAGI. The CDR3 reads CASRRDREYEQYF. The CDR3 DNA reads as TGTGCCAGCAGACGGGACAGAGAGTACGAGCAGTACTTC.

This chain uses TRBV29-1 with TRBJ2-6; D unresolved. The CDR3 totals 14 residues. Looked up from germline, CDR1 is SQVTM and CDR2 is ANQGSEA. V lost 3 bases and J lost 0, with 6 bases in between. CDR3 residues: CSVDVSSGANVLTF. CDR3 DNA sequence: TGCAGCGTTGACGTCAGCTCTGGGGCCAACGTCCTGACTTTC. The variable domain in full, with the rest retrieved from reference TRBV29-1 and TRBJ2-6, is SAVISQKPSRDICQRGTSLTIQCQVDSQVTMMFWYRQQPGQSLTLIATANQGSEATYESGFVIDKFPISRPNLTFSTLTVSNMSPEDSSIYLCSVDVSSGANVLTFGAGSRLTVL.

The rearrangement uses TRBV7-8 and TRBJ1-2; possibly TRBD1 for D (5 bases). V dropped 5 bases and J dropped 7 bases, with 17 bases sitting between them. Germline V CDR1 and CDR2: SGHVS, FQNEAQ. The CDR3 extends over 14 amino acids. For the CDR3, the DNA is TGTGCCAGCAGCATAGGGACGGAGGGCGCTGGCTACACCTTC. Translated: CASSIGTEGAGYTF.

The chain recombines TRBV5-1 with TRBJ2-3; the match to TRBD2 covers 8 bases. This CDR3 region has 21 residues. The V gene's germline CDR1 is SGHRS and CDR2 YFSETQ. The junction had 20 bases not matched to a gene; V was cut back by 0 bases and J by 2 bases. Here the CDR3 reads CASSLVPMGAAGGGITDTQYF. The CDR3 bases are TGCGCCAGCAGCTTGGTTCCTATGGGAGCCGCCGGCGGGGGGATCACAGATACGCAGTATTTT.

In this sample, this clone turned up many times. This chain links TRBV10-1 with TRBJ2-3; TRBD2 matches at 9 bases. This CDR3 has 16 amino acids. Trimming at V came to 7 bases and at J to 2 bases, leaving 10 bases not matched to a gene. Germline values: CDR1 WNHNN, CDR2 SYGVQD (reference sequence). This chain's CDR3 is CASTPVVAGATDTQYF. The CDR3 nucleotides are TGCGCCAGCACCCCCGTGGTAGCGGGGGCCACAGATACGCAGTATTTT.

The rearrangement joins TRBV30 to TRBJ1-1; D remains ambiguous. The CDR3 is 13 residues long. Trimming pared 0 bases from V and 1 base from J, leaving 6 bases between. CDR1 and CDR2 from the germline V gene are GTSNPN and SVGIG (reference sequence). CDR3 coding DNA: TGTGCCTGGAGTGTACCCCGGAACACTGAAGCTTTCTTT. Amino acid sequence: CAWSVPRNTEAFF.